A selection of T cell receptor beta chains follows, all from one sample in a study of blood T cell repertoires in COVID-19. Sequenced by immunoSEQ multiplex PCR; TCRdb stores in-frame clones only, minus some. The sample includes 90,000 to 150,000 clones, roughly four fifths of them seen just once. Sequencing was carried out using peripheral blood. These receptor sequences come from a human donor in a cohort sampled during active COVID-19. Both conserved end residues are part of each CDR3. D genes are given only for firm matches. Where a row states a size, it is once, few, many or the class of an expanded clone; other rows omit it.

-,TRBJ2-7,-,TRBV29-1,CSVDAGGNYEQYF,TGCAGCGTTGACGCCGGGGGAAACTACGAGCAGTACTTC
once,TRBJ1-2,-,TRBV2,CASSGGSREGLYGYTF,TGTGCCAGCAGTGGCGGGAGCAGGGAGGGCCTCTATGGCTACACCTTC
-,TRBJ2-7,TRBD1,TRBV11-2,CASSRDRAYEQYF,TGTGCCAGCAGTCGCGACAGGGCCTACGAGCAGTACTTC
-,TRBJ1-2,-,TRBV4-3,CASSQDPQAGTGGYTF,TGCGCCAGCAGCCAAGATCCCCAGGCGGGGACCGGGGGCTACACCTTC
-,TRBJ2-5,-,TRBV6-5,CASRAGGAWAETQYF,TGTGCCAGCAGGGCCGGCGGGGCGTGGGCCGAGACCCAGTACTTC
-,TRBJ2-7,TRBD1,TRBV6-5,CASSRWDRGHEQYF,TGTGCCAGCAGTCGTTGGGACAGGGGTCACGAGCAGTACTTC
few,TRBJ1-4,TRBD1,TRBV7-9,CASSPGTVNEKLFF,TGTGCCAGCAGCCCAGGGACAGTCAATGAAAAACTGTTTTTT
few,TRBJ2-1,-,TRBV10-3,CAISESQGVIFF,TGTGCCATCAGTGAGTCTCAAGGAGTAATTTTCTTC
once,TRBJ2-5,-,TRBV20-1,CSASLFGHWGRQETQYF,TGCAGTGCTAGTTTGTTTGGTCATTGGGGGCGGCAAGAGACCCAGTACTTC
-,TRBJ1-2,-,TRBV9,CASSPREGPYGYTF,TGTGCCAGCAGCCCCAGGGAGGGCCCCTATGGCTACACCTTC
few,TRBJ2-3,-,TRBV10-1,CASCLWARIGTDTQYF,TGCGCCAGCTGCCTTTGGGCCAGGATCGGCACAGATACGCAGTATTTT
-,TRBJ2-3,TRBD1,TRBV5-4,CASSLGGQGRPDTQYF,TGTGCCAGCAGCTTGGGGGGACAGGGGAGGCCAGATACGCAGTATTTT
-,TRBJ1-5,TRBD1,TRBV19,CASSGTGGNQPQHF,TGTGCCAGTAGTGGGACAGGGGGCAATCAGCCCCAGCATTTT
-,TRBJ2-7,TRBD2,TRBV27,CASSLKSSGGVNEQYF,TGTGCCAGCAGTTTAAAGTCTAGCGGGGGGGTTAACGAGCAGTACTTC
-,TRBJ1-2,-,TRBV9,CASSFFQDSYGYTF,TGTGCCAGCAGTTTCTTCCAGGACAGTTATGGCTACACCTTC
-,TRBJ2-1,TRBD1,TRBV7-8,CASSLWAQTGTGSYNEQFF,TGTGCCAGCAGCTTATGGGCGCAGACCGGGACAGGGTCCTACAATGAGCAGTTCTTC
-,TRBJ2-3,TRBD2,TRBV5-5,CASSHTRTSGGITDTQYF,TGTGCCAGCAGCCATACCCGGACTAGCGGGGGGATCACAGATACGCAGTATTTT
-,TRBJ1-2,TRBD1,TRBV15,CATSTVDRGLINYGYTF,TGTGCCACCAGCACCGTGGACAGGGGGTTGATTAACTATGGCTACACCTTC
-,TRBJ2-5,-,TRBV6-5,CASSYSSGARETQYF,TGTGCCAGCAGTTACTCGAGTGGGGCCAGGGAGACCCAGTACTTC
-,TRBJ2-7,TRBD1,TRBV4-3,CASSRGQGVTYEQYF,TGCGCCAGCAGCCGAGGACAGGGCGTTACCTACGAGCAGTACTTC
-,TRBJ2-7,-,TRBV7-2,CASSVTSRGDEQYF,TGTGCCAGCAGCGTGACCAGCCGGGGTGACGAGCAGTACTTC
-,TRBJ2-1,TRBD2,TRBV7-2,CASRTQGLAGGEQFF,TGTGCCAGCAGAACACAAGGTCTAGCGGGGGGAGAGCAGTTCTTC
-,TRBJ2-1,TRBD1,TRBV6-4,CASSTGTGSYNEQFF,TGTGCCAGCAGTACCGGGACAGGGTCCTACAATGAGCAGTTCTTC
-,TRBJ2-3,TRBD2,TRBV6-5,CASQVAGGPDTQYF,TGTGCCAGCCAGGTGGCGGGGGGACCAGATACGCAGTATTTT
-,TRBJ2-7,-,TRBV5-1,CASSLATGVSYEQYF,TGCGCCAGCAGCTTGGCCACGGGGGTATCCTACGAGCAGTACTTC
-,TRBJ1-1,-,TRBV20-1,CSVNRGEAFF,TGCAGTGTCAACCGAGGGGAAGCTTTCTTT
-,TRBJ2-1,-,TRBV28,CASNSDFSYNEQFF,TGTGCCAGCAACTCGGACTTCTCCTACAATGAGCAGTTCTTC
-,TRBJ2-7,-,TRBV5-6,CASSFTGTLIYEQYF,TGTGCCAGCAGCTTCACCGGGACACTTATTTACGAGCAGTACTTC
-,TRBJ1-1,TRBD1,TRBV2,CASSGQANTEAFF,TGTGCCAGCAGCGGACAGGCGAACACTGAAGCTTTCTTT
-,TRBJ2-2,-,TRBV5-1,CASSLDSPGTGELFF,TGCGCCAGCAGCCTGGACTCTCCGGGCACCGGGGAGCTGTTTTTT
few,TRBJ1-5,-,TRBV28,CASSARGGQPQHF,TGTGCCAGCAGTGCACGGGGGGGACAGCCCCAGCATTTT
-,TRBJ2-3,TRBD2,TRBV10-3,CAISGTSGGPSGDTQYF,TGTGCCATCAGTGGCACTAGCGGGGGGCCGTCAGGAGATACGCAGTATTTT
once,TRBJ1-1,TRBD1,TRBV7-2,CASSFRQGQITTEAFF,TGTGCCAGCAGTTTCCGGCAGGGACAGATAACCACTGAAGCTTTCTTT
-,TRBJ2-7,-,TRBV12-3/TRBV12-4,CASSKRGYEQYF,TGTGCCAGCAGTAAAAGAGGGTACGAGCAGTACTTC
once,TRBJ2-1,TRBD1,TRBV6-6,CASSLLRDRGNNEQFF,TGTGCCAGCAGCCTCCTCCGTGACAGGGGTAACAATGAGCAGTTCTTC